The sequence of this T cell receptor (beta chain) was determined in a study of neoadjuvant anti-PD-1 for oral cavity cancer. Across the study: Around day 43, patients without progression received a fourth nivolumab dose before surgery. Findings of the study overall: Non-responders to neoadjuvant nivolumab had significantly more clonal PBMC T cells than responders. Higher pretreatment Treg/Th17 ratios tracked higher pretreatment blood clonality.

Analysis of PBMCs was direct, with no culture step. This CDR3 spans 14 amino acids. Trimming took 7 bases from V and 5 from J; bases not matched to a gene: 10. Per the germline V gene, CDR1 is MNHEY and CDR2 is SVGAGI. A note on this clone: Antigen unknown.

Clones were sequenced by immunoSEQ multiplex PCR, and TCRdb holds only the in-frame ones, with some missing. The sample holds over 80,000 clones; more than 80% are singletons and the top ten take around 3.1%. The V and J genes are TRBV6-5 and TRBJ2-7; 8 nucleotides agree with TRBD1. The sequence came from a person aged 35 to 85 with oral cavity squamous cell carcinoma. The specimen was PBMCs, collected before nivolumab (anti-PD-1) treatment. The CDR3 region has the DNA TGTGCCAGCATCCACATGGCAGGGGGCCACGAGCAGTACTTC. Protein: CASIHMAGGHEQYF.